The sequence of this TCR beta chain was determined in a study of T cell responses to AZD1222 COVID-19 vaccine. About the study: Analyses pooled second doses at about 4 or about 12 weeks.

Points on this clone: Its antigen remains unknown.

Findings and caveats of the study: The peak T cell response came first, and repertoires were sampled only after it. A reported finding is that nearly half of spike-specific TCRs target unmutated variant regions. Spike-specific TCR breadth and depth were elevated following two AZD1222 doses.

The CDR3 sequence is 14 residues long. Germline CDR1 and CDR2: SGHRS and YFSETQ. V gave up 1 base and J gave up 3 bases, with 8 bases separating them. Sequencing used immunoSEQ multiplex PCR; TCRdb keeps in-frame clones, though not all of them. Here the sample spans about 70,000 clones, 85% being singletons. Source: peripheral blood, taken on day 0 of AZD1222 vaccination. The J gene is TRBJ2-1, the V gene TRBV5-1; D perhaps matches TRBD1 (5 bases). The source of this sequence is an adult in good health. Here the CDR3 DNA reads TGCGCCAGCAGCTTGATGCAGGGCTACAATGAGCAGTTCTTC. Protein: CASSLMQGYNEQFF.